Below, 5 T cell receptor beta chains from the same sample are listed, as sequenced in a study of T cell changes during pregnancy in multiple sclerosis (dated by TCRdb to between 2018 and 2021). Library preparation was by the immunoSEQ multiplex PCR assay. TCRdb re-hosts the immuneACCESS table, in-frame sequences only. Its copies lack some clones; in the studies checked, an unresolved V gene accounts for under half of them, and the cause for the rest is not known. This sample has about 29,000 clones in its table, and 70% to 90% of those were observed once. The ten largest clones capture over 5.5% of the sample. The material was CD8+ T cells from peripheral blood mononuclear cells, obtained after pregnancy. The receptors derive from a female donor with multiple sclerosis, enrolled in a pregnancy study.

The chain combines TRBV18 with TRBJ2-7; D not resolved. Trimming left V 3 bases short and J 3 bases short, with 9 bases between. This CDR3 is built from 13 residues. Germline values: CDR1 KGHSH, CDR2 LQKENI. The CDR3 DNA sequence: TGTGCCAGCTCACCGGCATTCTTCTACGAGCAGTACTTC. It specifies CASSPAFFYEQYF.

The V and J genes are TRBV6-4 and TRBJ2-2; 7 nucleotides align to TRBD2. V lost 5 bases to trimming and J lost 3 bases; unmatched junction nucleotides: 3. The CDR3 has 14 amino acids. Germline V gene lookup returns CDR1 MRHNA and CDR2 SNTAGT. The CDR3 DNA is TGTGCCAGCAGTCCAACTAGCGACACCGGGGAGCTGTTTTTT. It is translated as CASSPTSDTGELFF.

The CDR3 region is CASSWTGTGEQYF. The CDR3 nucleotides read TGTGCCAGCAGCTGGACAGGGACAGGCGAGCAGTACTTC. The chain links TRBV6-5 to TRBJ2-7, with 8 bases lining up with TRBD1. The CDR3 contains 13 residues. The V and J ends lost 6 bases and 6 bases, in that order; junction bases with no gene match: 7. Germline V gives CDR1 MNHEY, CDR2 SVGAGI.

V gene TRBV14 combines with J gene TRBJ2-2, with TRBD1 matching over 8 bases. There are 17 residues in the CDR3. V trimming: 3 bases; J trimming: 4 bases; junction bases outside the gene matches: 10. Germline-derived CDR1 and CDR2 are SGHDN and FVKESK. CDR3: CASSQVVGQGTTGELFF. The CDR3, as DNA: TGTGCCAGCAGCCAGGTAGTCGGACAGGGAACCACCGGGGAGCTGTTTTTT.

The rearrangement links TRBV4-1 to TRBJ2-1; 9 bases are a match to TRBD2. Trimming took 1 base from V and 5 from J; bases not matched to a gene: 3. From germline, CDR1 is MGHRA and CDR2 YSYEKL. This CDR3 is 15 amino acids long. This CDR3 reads CASSQVSSGNNEQFF. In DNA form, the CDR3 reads TGCGCCAGCAGCCAAGTGTCTAGCGGGAACAATGAGCAGTTCTTC.